This T cell receptor (beta chain) was sequenced during a study of cytomegalovirus exposure and HLA in healthy donors. V lost 4 bases to trimming and J lost 5 bases; unmatched junction nucleotides: 4. The CDR3 spans 13 residues. The germline CDR1 and CDR2 sequences are SGDLS and YYNGEE. PCR used 60 Vbeta primers and 13 Jbeta primers. Data came from immunoSEQ multiplex PCR; TCRdb stores just in-frame clones and leaves some out. Of about 160,000 clones listed, around 74% are singletons. The chain combines TRBV9 with TRBJ2-7; 9 bases line up with TRBD1. Sequenced material: PBMCs. The receptor was derived from a female donor in good health and CMV-seronegative. The CDR3 is CASSTRTGDEQYF. CDR3 coding DNA: TGTGCCAGCAGCACCCGGACAGGGGACGAGCAGTACTTC.